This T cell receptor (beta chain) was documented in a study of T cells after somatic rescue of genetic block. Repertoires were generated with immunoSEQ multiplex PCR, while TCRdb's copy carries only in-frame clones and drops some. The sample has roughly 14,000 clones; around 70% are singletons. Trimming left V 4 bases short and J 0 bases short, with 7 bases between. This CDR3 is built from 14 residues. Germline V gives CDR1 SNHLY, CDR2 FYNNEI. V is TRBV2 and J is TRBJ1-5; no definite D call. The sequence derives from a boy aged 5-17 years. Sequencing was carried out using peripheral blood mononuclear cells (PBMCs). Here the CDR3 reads CASSAKVSNQPQHF. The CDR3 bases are TGTGCCAGCAGTGCGAAGGTTAGCAATCAGCCCCAGCATTTT.